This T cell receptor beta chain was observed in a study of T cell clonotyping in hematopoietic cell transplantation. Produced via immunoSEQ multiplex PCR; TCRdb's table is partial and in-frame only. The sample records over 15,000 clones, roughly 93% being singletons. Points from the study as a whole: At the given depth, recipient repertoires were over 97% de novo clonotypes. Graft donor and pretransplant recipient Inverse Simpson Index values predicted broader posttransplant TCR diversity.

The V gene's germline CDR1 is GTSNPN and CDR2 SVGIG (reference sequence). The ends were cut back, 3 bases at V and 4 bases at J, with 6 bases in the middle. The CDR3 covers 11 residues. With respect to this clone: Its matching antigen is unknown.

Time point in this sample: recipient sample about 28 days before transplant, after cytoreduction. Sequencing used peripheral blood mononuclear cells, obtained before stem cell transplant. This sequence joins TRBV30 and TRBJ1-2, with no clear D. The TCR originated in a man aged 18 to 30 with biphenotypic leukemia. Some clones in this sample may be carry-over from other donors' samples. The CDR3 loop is CAWSPSYGYTF. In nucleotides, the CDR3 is TGTGCCTGGAGCCCCAGCTATGGCTACACCTTC.